This T cell receptor (beta chain) originates from a study of T cell responses to AZD1222 COVID-19 vaccine. Background on the study: Both about-4-week and about-12-week second-dose recipients were combined.

Note on this clone: Its cognate antigen is unknown.

Between the trimmed V and J ends, which lost 5 bases and 5 bases, there was a span of 9 bases. Germline CDR1 and CDR2: MNHEY and SVGEGT. This CDR3 is built from 13 residues. Study outcomes and limitations: Seropositive AZD1222 recipients at baseline numbered only 5 to 7. White British people made up most donors, females outnumbered males, and clonal diversity was possibly underestimated. The study found vaccine-associated CD4 TCRs spanning spike, dominant at 160-218 and 743-854.

Generated by immunoSEQ multiplex PCR, the TCRdb table keeps only in-frame clones and is missing some. Of some 130,000 clones in the sample, about nine tenths are singletons; the top ten hold approximately 20%. Sequencing used peripheral blood, obtained on day 0 of AZD1222 vaccination. The chain links TRBV6-2 or TRBV6-3 to TRBJ2-2; D remains ambiguous. The TCR was taken from an adult in good health. DNA for the CDR3: TGTGCCAGCAGTGCCGCAGCGACCGGGGAGCTGTTTTTT. Protein sequence: CASSAAATGELFF.